The source of this T cell receptor (beta chain) is a study of molecular identifiers for immune sequencing clone quantification. General observations from the study: Jurkat TCR RNA spiked in from one cell could reportedly be detected among about a million naive cells. Whereas clones above 20 RNA copies held under 1% of naive-cell molecules, they held over 98% of effector molecules.

TCRdb redid the calling of the PCR reads with MiXCR, one entry per CDR3 protein. The sample shows 490,000 or so distinct CDR3 sequences, around 25% of them seen only once. V was clipped by 4 bases and J by 3 bases, with 11 bases between them. The CDR3 spans 14 residues. CDR1 is SGHDT, CDR2 YYEEEE, per germline. This clonotype came up once. Its specificity is not known. One base away lies a much larger clone, so this may be a sequencing read error. As the CDR3 is not closed by the conserved phenylalanine or tryptophan, this likely results from a read error. The receptor was isolated from a human donor in good health. Some libraries in this study had Jurkat cell RNA spiked in. Sequencing was carried out using naive CD8+ T cells from blood, with Jurkat cell RNA spiked in. As to subset: FACS-sorted CD8+CD4-CCR7+CD45RA+ naive T cells. The chain links TRBV5-6 to TRBJ1-5, with D uncertain. The CDR3: CASSPLGDNQPQHL. The CDR3 DNA is TGTGCCAGCAGCCCCTTGGGCGACAATCAGCCCCAGCATCTT.